This entry concerns a single T cell receptor beta chain. Retrospectively chosen non-transplant comparators had other cancers and at least five gastrointestinal samples, without known gastrointestinal disease. Autopsy tissues spanned esophagus to rectum, liver, skin, and lymphoid organs including spleen. This record belongs to a study of tissue T cells after allogeneic stem cell transplantation. CDR3 length: 14 residues. V was clipped by 3 bases and J by 7 bases, with 13 bases between them. Looked up from germline, CDR1 is MNHEY and CDR2 is SMNVEV (reference sequence). Assay used: immunoSEQ multiplex PCR; TCRdb lists only in-frame clones, some missing. This sample has about 10,000 clones; more than 50% occur once, and the top ten carry around 10%.

This chain links TRBV27 with TRBJ1-5; maybe TRBD1 (5 bases). Sequenced material: tissue from the jejunum, taken at autopsy. The receptor comes from a woman aged 18 to 55 with breast cancer. The CDR3 protein is CASSLGGREQPQHF. For the CDR3, the DNA is TGTGCCAGCAGTTTGGGCGGCAGGGAGCAGCCCCAGCATTTT.